The entry that follows covers one T cell receptor (beta chain) sequence. This entry comes from a study of blood T cell repertoires in COVID-19. Trimming cost V 7 bases and J 4 bases, with 13 bases left between them. CDR3 length: 13 amino acids. Per germline, CDR1 SGHVS and CDR2 FQNEAQ. Some clones are missing from TCRdb's copy, which holds only in-frame ones; the method was immunoSEQ multiplex PCR. Here the sample spans 150,000 to 200,000 clones, about 84% being singletons. V gene TRBV7-8 combines with J gene TRBJ1-1; D might be TRBD1 (5 bases). Sequencing was performed on PBMCs or T cells enriched from blood (not recorded which). This sequence was found in a man aged 35 to 55 who had recovered from COVID-19. CDR3 sequence reads: CASTYRSSTEAFF. The CDR3 DNA follows: TGTGCCAGCACTTACAGGTCCAGCACTGAAGCTTTCTTT.